The 5 T cell receptor beta chains below were found in one sample sequenced in a study of blood T cell repertoires in COVID-19 (dated by TCRdb to the early 2020s). Library construction relied on the immunoSEQ multiplex PCR assay. TCRdb retrieved this table from immuneACCESS and kept in-frame rearrangements only. Not all clones are present; in checked studies, unresolved V genes account for under half, and no reason is known for the remainder. In all, the sample holds 25,000 to 30,000 clones, and roughly 79% of those were seen once. About 40% of the sample is in the top ten clones. Sequencing input: peripheral blood. The source of these receptors is a man aged 70 or older with acute or convalescent COVID-19.

The gene calls are TRBV7-2 and TRBJ2-1, with D maybe TRBD1 (7 bases). The CDR3 spans 17 residues. The V end was cut by 1 base, the J end by 6 bases, with 19 bases between. Germline CDR1 reads SGHTA; CDR2 reads FQGNSA. In nucleotides, the CDR3 is TGTGCCAGCAGCTTAGTCCCGGGACTGCAGGGGGGCAATGAGCAGTTCTTC. Translation gives CASSLVPGLQGGNEQFF. The full variable domain, its missing parts supplied by reference TRBV7-2 and TRBJ2-1, is GAGVSQSPSNKVTEKGKDVELRCDPISGHTALYWYRQSLGQGLEFLIYFQGNSAPDKSGLPSDRFSAERTGGSVSTLTIQRTQQEDSAVYLCASSLVPGLQGGNEQFFGPGTRLTVL.

Only one count was recorded for this clone. The CDR3 loop is CASSQVGTVPYEQYF. The CDR3 nucleotides are TGTGCCAGCAGCCAAGTTGGGACTGTTCCCTACGAGCAGTACTTC. The rearrangement joins TRBV4-2 to TRBJ2-7; D possibly corresponds to TRBD2 (6 bases). The CDR3 consists of 15 residues. Trimming removed 1 base from V and 2 bases from J, with 12 bases in between. CDR1 is LGHNA and CDR2 is YNFKEQ in the germline V gene.

Written as DNA, the CDR3 is TGTGCCAGCAGCTTAACAGGACAGGGGGGATCACCCCTCCACTTT. Residues: CASSLTGQGGSPLHF. The genes are TRBV7-9 and TRBJ1-6, with TRBD1 matching over 10 bases. Germline lookup yields CDR1 SEHNR and CDR2 FQNEAQ (reference sequence). This CDR3 is 15 amino acids long. V trimming: 2 bases; J trimming: 10 bases; junction bases outside the gene matches: 5.

This clone has just one count. The V gene is TRBV5-1, the J gene TRBJ2-2; 8 bases line up with TRBD1. The J segment lost 1 base and the V segment lost 2 bases, leaving 4 bases of the junction unmatched. The CDR3 runs to 16 residues. CDR1 and CDR2 (germline): SGHRS, YFSETQ. CDR3 DNA sequence: TGCGCCAGCAGCTTCTTTGGGACAGGGAACACCGGGGAGCTGTTTTTT. Encoded protein: CASSFFGTGNTGELFF.

The chain joins TRBV2 to TRBJ1-6, with D possibly matching TRBD1 (5 bases). V was cut by 6 bases and J by 8 bases, with 11 bases left in between. CDR3 size: 13 residues. Per germline, CDR1 SNHLY and CDR2 FYNNEI. The CDR3 loop is CASRPDSYSPLHF. The DNA for the CDR3 is TGTGCCAGCAGGCCCGACAGTTATTCACCCCTCCACTTT.